A selection of T cell receptor beta chains follows, all from one sample in a study of T cells in localized non-small cell lung cancer. The repertoire was sequenced with immunoSEQ multiplex PCR; TCRdb's copy has only in-frame clones and lacks some. The data show 2,000 to 2,500 clones, with roughly 29% seen just once and approximately 19% held by the top ten. This sample comprised normal lung tissue next to the tumor, obtained before any cancer treatment. All receptors derive from a male donor aged 60 or over with stage I squamous cell lung carcinoma. CDR3s include the opening cysteine and the closing phenylalanine or tryptophan. Fields, in order: CDR3 protein, CDR3 DNA, D gene, J gene, clone size, V gene. A D gene is named only where the DNA matches it firmly. The listing skips clone size in some rows; elsewhere it reads once, few, many or a size class.

CDR3: CASGADRGPGQPQHF
DNA: TGTGCTAGTGGTGCTGACAGGGGCCCGGGTCAGCCCCAGCATTTT
D: TRBD1
J: TRBJ1-5
size: .
V: TRBV12-5

CDR3: CASSVGQEDYEQYF
DNA: TGTGCCAGCAGCGTAGGGCAGGAAGATTACGAGCAGTACTTC
D: .
J: TRBJ2-7
size: few
V: TRBV9

CDR3: CAWRDRNTGELFF
DNA: TGTGCCTGGAGGGACAGAAACACCGGGGAGCTGTTTTTT
D: .
J: TRBJ2-2
size: .
V: TRBV30

CDR3: CASSTRDSSYEQYF
DNA: TGTGCCAGTAGTACCCGGGACAGCTCCTACGAGCAGTACTTC
D: TRBD1
J: TRBJ2-7
size: .
V: TRBV19

CDR3: CASSEATPTLRVRTGFKYEQYF
DNA: TGTGCCAGCAGTGAAGCTACCCCCACCCTCCGGGTAAGAACAGGCTTCAAGTACGAGCAGTACTTC
D: .
J: TRBJ2-7
size: few
V: TRBV9

CDR3: CAWNDSPSGNEQFF
DNA: TGTGCCTGGAACGACTCGCCTAGCGGCAATGAGCAGTTCTTC
D: TRBD2
J: TRBJ2-1
size: .
V: TRBV30

CDR3: CASSSDRALSPLHF
DNA: TGTGCCAGCAGCTCCGACAGGGCCCTTTCACCCCTCCACTTT
D: TRBD1
J: TRBJ1-6
size: large
V: TRBV11-3

CDR3: CASSQTGRGFPEAFF
DNA: TGTGCCAGCAGCCAGACTGGTCGGGGATTCCCTGAAGCTTTCTTT
D: .
J: TRBJ1-1
size: .
V: TRBV14

CDR3: CASSYSMGGNTEAFF
DNA: TGTGCCAGCAGTTACTCGATGGGGGGCAACACTGAAGCTTTCTTT
D: .
J: TRBJ1-1
size: few
V: TRBV6-8

CDR3: CASSYDRGSGNTIYF
DNA: TGTGCCAGCAGCTATGACAGGGGGTCTGGAAACACCATATATTTT
D: TRBD1
J: TRBJ1-3
size: .
V: TRBV9

CDR3: CASSPPLRRGSNTEAFF
DNA: TGTGCCAGCAGTCCCCCTCTTAGACGCGGATCGAACACTGAAGCTTTCTTT
D: .
J: TRBJ1-1
size: large
V: TRBV6-8

CDR3: CASSLIPGSSAYTEAFF
DNA: TGTGCCAGCAGCTTAATTCCGGGGTCGTCTGCGTACACTGAAGCTTTCTTT
D: .
J: TRBJ1-1
size: large
V: TRBV11-3

CDR3: CASRNAGVGETQYF
DNA: TGTGCCAGCAGAAACGCAGGGGTAGGAGAGACCCAGTACTTC
D: .
J: TRBJ2-5
size: .
V: TRBV28

CDR3: CASSVTRLSTDTQYF
DNA: TGTGCCAGCAGCGTGACGCGACTAAGCACAGATACACAGTATTTT
D: .
J: TRBJ2-3
size: .
V: TRBV9

CDR3: CASSPGLGGGEQFF
DNA: TGCGCCAGCAGCCCGGGACTAGGAGGGGGAGAGCAGTTCTTC
D: TRBD2
J: TRBJ2-1
size: few
V: TRBV10-2

CDR3: CASSSRQLRDDYGYTF
DNA: TGTGCCAGTAGTTCCCGACAGTTACGAGACGACTATGGCTACACCTTC
D: .
J: TRBJ1-2
size: .
V: TRBV19

CDR3: CASTGGADEQYF
DNA: TGTGCCAGTACCGGGGGAGCAGACGAGCAGTACTTC
D: .
J: TRBJ2-7
size: .
V: TRBV19

CDR3: CASSLPGTGTPGNTIYF
DNA: TGTGCCAGCAGTCTTCCCGGGACAGGGACCCCTGGAAACACCATATATTTT
D: TRBD1
J: TRBJ1-3
size: .
V: TRBV28

CDR3: CASSGTDDEQYF
DNA: TGTGCCAGCAGCGGGACAGACGACGAGCAGTACTTC
D: TRBD1
J: TRBJ2-7
size: .
V: TRBV6-8

CDR3: CASSDGQGNQPQHF
DNA: TGTGCCAGCAGCGACGGACAGGGTAACCAGCCCCAGCATTTT
D: TRBD1
J: TRBJ1-5
size: few
V: TRBV11-3

CDR3: CASSVVVRDMNTEAFF
DNA: TGTGCCAGCAGCGTAGTCGTCAGGGACATGAACACTGAAGCTTTCTTT
D: .
J: TRBJ1-1
size: medium-sized
V: TRBV9

CDR3: CASSHPERKYNEQFF
DNA: TGTGCCAGCAGTCACCCGGAGCGGAAATACAATGAGCAGTTCTTC
D: .
J: TRBJ2-1
size: .
V: TRBV28

CDR3: CASSPPGRGSYNEQFF
DNA: TGTGCCAGCAGCCCCCCTGGGAGGGGATCCTACAATGAGCAGTTCTTC
D: TRBD2
J: TRBJ2-1
size: large
V: TRBV11-3

CDR3: CASCLVLNSPLHF
DNA: TGTGCCAGCTGCCTCGTCCTTAATTCACCCCTCCACTTT
D: .
J: TRBJ1-6
size: medium-sized
V: TRBV6-8

CDR3: CASSQLNDEQYF
DNA: TGTGCCAGCAGCCAGCTAAACGACGAGCAGTACTTC
D: .
J: TRBJ2-7
size: .
V: TRBV14

CDR3: CAISESLNSGANVLTF
DNA: TGTGCCATCAGTGAGTCGTTGAACTCTGGGGCCAACGTCCTGACTTTC
D: .
J: TRBJ2-6
size: .
V: TRBV10-3

CDR3: CASSGRKEGNSPLHF
DNA: TGTGCCAGCAGTGGGCGGAAAGAGGGGAATTCACCCCTCCACTTT
D: .
J: TRBJ1-6
size: .
V: TRBV6-8

CDR3: CASSQVADIFYTGELFF
DNA: TGTGCCAGCAGCCAAGTGGCAGACATCTTTTATACCGGGGAGCTGTTTTTT
D: .
J: TRBJ2-2
size: .
V: TRBV14

CDR3: CASRLSGRYTEAFF
DNA: TGTGCCAGTAGACTATCGGGACGGTACACTGAAGCTTTCTTT
D: .
J: TRBJ1-1
size: few
V: TRBV19

CDR3: CAGSGRYRTEAFF
DNA: TGTGCGGGTTCGGGGAGATATCGGACTGAAGCTTTCTTT
D: .
J: TRBJ1-1
size: few
V: TRBV28

CDR3: CASSLTENTEAFF
DNA: TGTGCCAGCAGTTTAACAGAGAACACTGAAGCTTTCTTT
D: .
J: TRBJ1-1
size: few
V: TRBV6-8

CDR3: CASSSTGGGPLHF
DNA: TGTGCCAGCAGTTCGACCGGAGGAGGTCCCCTCCACTTT
D: .
J: TRBJ1-6
size: few
V: TRBV6-8

CDR3: CASSSTSGRAAQYF
DNA: TGTGCCAGCTCATCTACTAGCGGGAGGGCCGCGCAGTACTTC
D: TRBD2
J: TRBJ2-7
size: few
V: TRBV18

CDR3: CASSYSFLGDSPLHF
DNA: TGTGCCAGCAGTTACTCGTTTTTGGGGGATTCACCCCTCCACTTT
D: .
J: TRBJ1-6
size: few
V: TRBV6-8

CDR3: CASSLGGLAETQYF
DNA: TGTGCCAGCAGTTTGGGGGGACTAGCGGAGACCCAGTACTTC
D: TRBD2
J: TRBJ2-5
size: few
V: TRBV11-3

CDR3: CASSVGYLNYGYTF
DNA: TGTGCCAGCAGCGTAGGATACCTTAACTATGGCTACACCTTC
D: .
J: TRBJ1-2
size: few
V: TRBV9

CDR3: CASSGGSTPQHF
DNA: TGTGCCAGCAGCGGCGGTTCAACCCCCCAGCATTTT
D: .
J: TRBJ1-5
size: .
V: TRBV6-8

CDR3: CAWSVGGEAFF
DNA: TGTGCCTGGAGTGTGGGGGGTGAAGCTTTCTTT
D: .
J: TRBJ1-1
size: once
V: TRBV30

CDR3: CASRPPGGDSPLHF
DNA: TGTGCCAGCAGACCCCCTGGGGGGGATTCACCCCTCCACTTT
D: .
J: TRBJ1-6
size: .
V: TRBV28

CDR3: CASSVRSTMNTEAFF
DNA: TGTGCCAGCAGTGTCAGATCCACGATGAACACTGAAGCTTTCTTT
D: .
J: TRBJ1-1
size: .
V: TRBV9

CDR3: CASSVQGLAYEQYF
DNA: TGTGCCAGCAGCGTACAGGGGCTCGCCTACGAGCAGTACTTC
D: TRBD1
J: TRBJ2-7
size: large
V: TRBV14

CDR3: CASSALGAMNTEAFF
DNA: TGTGCCAGCAGCGCCCTGGGGGCAATGAACACTGAAGCTTTCTTT
D: .
J: TRBJ1-1
size: medium-sized
V: TRBV9

CDR3: CASSQEGETSSYNEQFF
DNA: TGTGCCAGCAGCCAAGAAGGGGAGACTAGCTCATACAATGAGCAGTTCTTC
D: TRBD2
J: TRBJ2-1
size: .
V: TRBV14

CDR3: CASSISGGVKNIQYF
DNA: TGTGCCAGTAGTATATCAGGGGGCGTCAAAAACATTCAGTACTTC
D: TRBD1
J: TRBJ2-4
size: few
V: TRBV19

CDR3: CASSRQGGVIQPQHF
DNA: TGTGCCAGTAGTAGACAAGGGGGGGTGATTCAGCCCCAGCATTTT
D: .
J: TRBJ1-5
size: .
V: TRBV19

CDR3: CASSVDTGTYEQYF
DNA: TGTGCCAGCAGCGTAGATACAGGGACCTACGAGCAGTACTTC
D: .
J: TRBJ2-7
size: .
V: TRBV9

CDR3: CASSYAQGTQYF
DNA: TGTGCCAGCAGTTACGCTCAGGGTACCCAGTACTTC
D: .
J: TRBJ2-5
size: .
V: TRBV6-8

CDR3: CASSLETGTGDEQYF
DNA: TGTGCCAGTAGTTTGGAGACCGGGACAGGGGACGAGCAGTACTTC
D: TRBD1
J: TRBJ2-7
size: large
V: TRBV19

CDR3: CASSYSRGDETQYF
DNA: TGTGCCAGCAGTTACTCGAGGGGTGATGAGACCCAGTACTTC
D: .
J: TRBJ2-5
size: few
V: TRBV6-8

CDR3: CASSESGDSNTEAFF
DNA: TGTGCCAGCAGTGAATCCGGAGATTCGAACACTGAAGCTTTCTTT
D: .
J: TRBJ1-1
size: few
V: TRBV25-1

CDR3: CASSTSAGGYSGIEAFF
DNA: .
D: .
J: TRBJ1-1
size: few
V: TRBV9

CDR3: CAWSGGIYSGNTIYF
DNA: TGTGCCTGGAGCGGCGGGATTTACTCTGGAAACACCATATATTTT
D: .
J: TRBJ1-3
size: .
V: TRBV30

CDR3: CASSPQFVTGELFF
DNA: TGTGCCAGCAGCCCCCAGTTTGTCACCGGGGAGCTGTTTTTT
D: .
J: TRBJ2-2
size: few
V: TRBV6-8